The 16 T cell receptor beta chains below were found in one sample sequenced in a study of tumor-infiltrating lymphocytes in primary liver carcinoma. They got blood RNA out of unsorted whole blood and also pulled out germline DNA. The researchers produced TCR beta cDNA from roughly 500 ng total RNA with a constant-region primer. Slightly modified ARM-PCR, run as three nested multiplex PCR rounds, produced the TCR beta libraries. TRBV1-TRBV30 forward primers paired with a C-beta reverse primer drove the first two PCR rounds, about 11 cycles each. TCRdb re-analysed the multiplex PCR reads in MiXCR, keeping a single row per CDR3 protein. The sample holds fewer than 350,000 distinct CDR3 sequences, around 60% seen once. Sample: peripheral blood. These TCRs come from a man aged 40-50 years with primary liver carcinoma and hepatitis B virus infection.

Details on this clonotype: A much larger clone differs by one base, so this may be a read error. V is TRBV12-3 or TRBV12-4 and J is TRBJ1-1, with 7 nucleotides matching TRBD1. The CDR3 length is 12 residues. The CDR3 coding sequence is TGTGCCGGCAGGGTCCGACAGGGCCTCGCTTTCTTT. Translation gives CAGRVRQGLAFF.

This clonotype was picked up many times. The gene calls are TRBV6-5 and TRBJ2-7; 8 bases map to TRBD1. V was clipped by 5 bases and J by 1 base; unmatched bases: 4. Germline values: CDR1 MNHEY, CDR2 SVGAGI. The CDR3 spans 14 residues. CDR3 residues: CASSRTGPSYEQYF. The CDR3 DNA follows: TGTGCCAGCAGTCGGACAGGGCCTTCCTACGAGCAGTACTTC.

Details on this clonotype: The junction departs from germline at one end; a sequencing error may be responsible. The rearrangement links TRBV6-5 to TRBJ2-5, with D maybe TRBD1 (6 bases). The CDR3 has 15 amino acids. In germline, CDR1 is MNHEY, CDR2 SVGAGI. The CDR3 DNA follows: TGTGACAGCAGTCCCCGCCATGGGGGCCTGGAGACCCAGTACTTC. This encodes CDSSPRHGGLETQYF.

On this clonotype itself: As the CDR3 is not closed by the conserved phenylalanine or tryptophan, this likely results from a read error. The chain has TRBV29-1 and TRBJ2-1; the match to TRBD1 covers 9 bases. Germline V CDR1 and CDR2: SQVTM, ANQGSEA. The CDR3 runs 11 residues. V lost 8 bases, J lost 8 bases, and 4 bases stayed unmatched. CDR3 sequence (DNA): TGCAGCATCCGGACAGGGGATGAGCAGTTCCTC. Translation: CSIRTGDEQFL.

In regard to this clonotype: A much larger clone sits a single nucleotide away, making a read error possible. The V gene is TRBV29-1, the J gene TRBJ1-2, with 7 bases identical to TRBD1. This CDR3 region has 14 residues. The V segment lost 5 bases and the J segment 6 bases; nucleotides outside the gene matches: 12. Per the germline V gene, CDR1 is SQVTM and CDR2 is ANQGSEA. The CDR3 DNA reads TGCAGCGTTAAGCATCAGGGGGAACTAGATGGCTACACCTTC. This sequence encodes CSVKHQGELDGYTF.

Concerning this clonotype itself: At one end the junction does not follow the germline gene, possibly because of a read error. V is TRBV5-5 and J is TRBJ2-7; TRBD2 aligns across 9 bases. Germline V gives CDR1 SGHKS, CDR2 YYEKEE (reference sequence). CDR3 size: 14 residues. The chain's CDR3 is CAGSLSAGGREQYF. DNA of the CDR3: TGTGCCGGCAGCTTGTCGGCGGGAGGGCGAGAGCAGTACTTC.

This clonotype appeared many times. The V and J genes are TRBV29-1 and TRBJ2-2; D not certain. V lost 4 bases, J lost 5 bases, and 14 bases lay in between. This CDR3 contains 14 residues. Germline V CDR1 and CDR2: SQVTM, ANQGSEA. The CDR3 sequence is CSVVGDIVTGELFF. Written as DNA, the CDR3 is TGCAGCGTTGTAGGAGATATTGTTACCGGGGAGCTGTTTTTT.

This clonotype appeared many times. The chain recombines TRBV4-3 with TRBJ2-2, with unresolved D. Germline V gene data show CDR1 as LGHNA and CDR2 as YSLEER. V lost 1 base, J lost 6 bases, and 9 bases lay in between. This CDR3 has 14 residues. CDR3 residues: CASSQVWGSGELFF. Written as DNA, the CDR3 is TGCGCCAGCAGCCAAGTTTGGGGTTCCGGGGAGCTGTTTTTT.

Concerning this clonotype itself: A much larger clone lies a single base off, so this may be a read error. V and J are TRBV6-6 and TRBJ2-1; D is perhaps TRBD2 (7 bases). In germline, CDR1 is MNHNY, CDR2 SVGAGI (reference sequence). The CDR3 has 14 amino acids. For the CDR3, the DNA is TGTACCAGCAGTGGGGGGGGACATTCCAATGAGCAGTTCTTC. As protein: CTSSGGGHSNEQFF.

About this clonotype: A junction end diverges from the germline sequence, so it may reflect a read error. The rearrangement links TRBV6-1 to TRBJ2-3; TRBD1 is a possible D gene (6 bases). This CDR3 contains 15 residues. CDR1 and CDR2 (germline): MNHNS, SASEGT. The CDR3 loop is CAARWWTGGTDAQYF. The CDR3 nucleotides read TGTGCCGCAAGGTGGTGGACTGGGGGCACAGATGCGCAGTATTTT.

Comment on this clonotype: Mismatch with germline at one junction end may stem from a read error. The chain combines TRBV4-3 with TRBJ2-2; TRBD1 matches at 10 bases. The CDR3 totals 16 residues. Per germline, CDR1 LGHNA and CDR2 YSLEER. The chain's CDR3 is CAGSRVPGQGSGELFF. CDR3 coding DNA: TGCGCCGGCAGTCGGGTCCCGGGACAGGGGTCCGGGGAGCTGTTTTTT.

This clonotype was observed at least ten times. This chain joins TRBV6-5 and TRBJ1-2; D is possibly TRBD1 (6 bases). With 5 bases removed from V and 2 bases from J, the gap between germline ends came to 12 bases. CDR1 and CDR2 (germline): MNHEY, SVGAGI. The CDR3 consists of 14 residues. Written as DNA, the CDR3 is TGTGCCAGCAGTCAGGGGTTCGGGAACTATGGCTACACCTTC. This encodes CASSQGFGNYGYTF.

This clonotype was seen ten or more times. The rearrangement joins TRBV6-2 or TRBV6-3 to TRBJ2-7; 9 bases are a match to TRBD2. Germline CDR1 and CDR2: MNHEY and SVGEGT. The junction had 10 bases not matched to a gene; V was cut back by 2 bases and J by 2 bases. The CDR3 is made up of 17 amino acids. The CDR3 loop is CASSYGAGGPLAYEQYF. CDR3 coding DNA: TGTGCCAGCAGTTACGGGGCGGGAGGGCCTCTCGCCTACGAGCAGTACTTC.

There are many counts of this clonotype. The gene calls are TRBV6-5 and TRBJ2-1, with no clear D. Between the trimmed V and J ends, which lost 6 bases and 3 bases, there was a span of 6 bases. Germline-derived CDR1 and CDR2 are MNHEY and SVGAGI. This CDR3 is built from 12 residues. The DNA of the CDR3 is TGTGCCAGCAGCGCCGGCTACAATGAGCAGTTCTTC. It specifies CASSAGYNEQFF.

With respect to this clonotype: At one boundary the junction diverges from the germline segment, which might be a read error. The chain carries TRBV11-2 and TRBJ1-4; no reliable D call. CDR1 is SGHAT, CDR2 FQNNGV, per germline. The CDR3 totals 16 residues. CDR3 protein: CASSLDPDALRKVLSF. The CDR3, as DNA: TGTGCCAGCAGCTTAGACCCGGACGCCTTGAGAAAGGTGCTGTCTTTT.

The rearrangement links TRBV6-2 or TRBV6-3 to TRBJ2-2; D could derive from TRBD1 or TRBD2 (6 bases each). Germline CDR1 is MNHEY and CDR2 is SVGEGT. Between the trimmed V and J ends, which lost 2 bases and 1 base, there was a span of 14 bases. The CDR3 runs 17 residues. For the CDR3, the DNA is TGTGCCAGCAGTTACGATGTAGGGGGGATGAACACCGGGGAGCTGTTTTTT. Encoded protein: CASSYDVGGMNTGELFF.